What follows are 27 T cell receptor beta chains derived from one specimen sequenced in a study of CD8 T cells in ankylosing spondylitis. TCRdb ran MiXCR on the 5' RACE reads and lists one entry per CDR3 protein. The table records 380,000 or so distinct CDR3 sequences, 20% to 25% of them present only once. Specimen: blood, either unsorted or a sorted T cell fraction (not recorded which). These receptors all stem from a male donor with ankylosing spondylitis or in good health (not recorded which).

This clonotype was detected many times. V and J are TRBV24-1 and TRBJ2-2; D not resolved. Germline V CDR1 and CDR2: KGHDR, SFDVKD. This CDR3 region has 16 residues. The germline V and J ends were trimmed by 0 bases and 1 base, with 8 bases remaining between them. The CDR3 DNA sequence: TGTGCCACCAGTGATTTGCTTTATGAGAACACCGGGGAGCTGTTTTTT. This translates into CATSDLLYENTGELFF.

The CDR3 here is CASTQVIGRETMAGELFF. CDR3 DNA: TGTGCCTCCACCCAAGTGATTGGTCGGGAGACAATGGCCGGGGAGCTGTTTTTT. The chain uses TRBV3-1 and TRBJ2-2; TRBD2 might be the D (6 bases). This CDR3 spans 18 amino acids. V was cut by 11 bases and J by 6 bases, with 31 bases left in between. CDR1 and CDR2 from the germline V gene are LGHDT and YNNKEL (reference sequence).

This clonotype has just a few counts. The chain couples TRBV15 to TRBJ2-7; possibly TRBD1 for D (5 bases). CDR1 LNHNV and CDR2 YYDKDF come from the germline V gene (reference sequence). The V gene lost 5 bases and the J gene lost 9 bases, with 20 bases spanning the gap. This CDR3 has 14 amino acids. The CDR3 coding sequence is TGTGCCACCAGCGCAGGGCTCATAACGTCGCGGCAGTACTTC. It codes for CATSAGLITSRQYF.

The rearrangement joins TRBV12-3 or TRBV12-4 to TRBJ2-7, with 11 nucleotides matching TRBD1. Losses at the gene ends were 5 bases for V and 5 bases for J; bases not matched to a gene: 5. The CDR3 contains 14 residues. The CDR3 nucleotides read TGTGCCAGCAGTCACCCGGGACAGGGGGACGAGCAGTACTTC. It yields the protein CASSHPGQGDEQYF.

The chain joins TRBV11-1 to TRBJ2-2, with D tentatively TRBD2 (5 bases). The CDR3 has 18 amino acids. Germline V gene lookup returns CDR1 SGHAT and CDR2 FQDESV (reference sequence). V was cut by 3 bases and J by 2 bases, with 19 bases left in between. CDR3 residues: CASSFIGYREGNTGELFF. CDR3 coding DNA: TGTGCCAGCAGCTTTATTGGATACCGAGAGGGTAACACCGGGGAGCTGTTTTTT.

In its sample, this clonotype was seen once. The V and J genes are TRBV7-9 and TRBJ2-5; maybe TRBD2 (6 bases). CDR3 length equals 15 residues. CDR1 is SEHNR, CDR2 FQNEAQ, per germline (reference sequence). V shed 4 bases and J shed 2 bases, with 14 bases lying between them. The CDR3 protein is CASSSTGTPQETQYF. DNA of the CDR3: TGTGCCAGCAGCTCCACCGGGACTCCTCAAGAGACCCAGTACTTC.

The chain uses TRBV20-1 and TRBJ2-3; TRBD2 matches 9 bases. The V and J ends lost 6 bases and 3 bases, in that order; junction bases with no gene match: 7. CDR3 length: 14 residues. Germline V gene lookup returns CDR1 DFQATT and CDR2 SNEGSKA (reference sequence). The CDR3 spells CSATAGGQTDTQYF. CDR3 in DNA: TGCAGTGCCACGGCGGGGGGGCAAACAGATACGCAGTATTTT.

This clonotype was seen only a few times. The chain has TRBV5-1 and TRBJ2-2; no reliable D call. The germline V gene encodes CDR1 SGHRS and CDR2 YFSETQ. CDR3 length equals 14 residues. Trimming took off 1 base at V and 1 base at J, with 5 bases between the two ends. DNA of the CDR3: TGCGCCAGCAGCTTGTACCAGAACACCGGGGAGCTGTTTTTT. It is translated as CASSLYQNTGELFF.

The chain is built from TRBV5-1 and TRBJ2-1, with 8 bases that match TRBD1. The CDR3 covers 20 residues. Germline trimming cut 4 bases from V and 5 bases from J; bases unmatched to any gene: 23. The germline V gene encodes CDR1 SGHRS and CDR2 YFSETQ. The CDR3 sequence is CASSPPRVGQGFPWNNEQFF. The CDR3 nucleotides are TGCGCCAGCAGCCCACCGCGTGTAGGACAGGGTTTCCCCTGGAACAATGAGCAGTTCTTC.

This clonotype has a single count. The rearrangement joins TRBV7-9 to TRBJ2-5, with D uncertain. CDR1 and CDR2 (germline): SEHNR, FQNEAQ (reference sequence). The V end lost 4 bases, the J end lost 0 bases, and 12 bases lay between the germline ends. The CDR3 sequence is 15 residues long. The CDR3 here is CASSSLSQHQETQYF. In nucleotides, the CDR3 is TGTGCCAGCAGCTCGCTATCCCAACACCAAGAGACCCAGTACTTC.

This chain connects TRBV20-1 to TRBJ1-5, with D tentatively TRBD1 (5 bases). Trimming removed 1 base from V and 9 bases from J, with 19 bases in between. CDR1 DFQATT and CDR2 SNEGSKA come from the germline V gene (reference sequence). This CDR3 is 15 amino acids long. The CDR3 loop reads CSARGEVPGNRPQHF. CDR3 sequence (DNA): TGCAGTGCTAGAGGCGAGGTCCCAGGGAACCGGCCCCAGCATTTT.

This clonotype has only a few counts. This chain connects TRBV7-9 to TRBJ2-1; 8 nucleotides align to TRBD2. The CDR3 loop spans 17 amino acids. CDR1 and CDR2 (germline): SEHNR, FQNEAQ (reference sequence). V lost 2 bases to trimming and J lost 0 bases; unmatched junction nucleotides: 6. CDR3 in amino acids: CASSLSPGGGSYNEQFF. CDR3 bases: TGTGCCAGCAGCTTATCCCCGGGGGGGGGCTCCTACAATGAGCAGTTCTTC.

This clonotype came up a few times. V gene TRBV20-1 combines with J gene TRBJ2-3, with D tentatively TRBD2 (7 bases). CDR1 and CDR2 from the germline V gene are DFQATT and SNEGSKA (reference sequence). CDR3 length: 18 amino acids. V was shortened by 0 bases and J by 2 bases, with 21 bases between the two germline ends. The CDR3 here is CSARDLHRAGDITDTQYF. In DNA, the CDR3 is TGCAGTGCTAGAGATCTTCACAGGGCGGGGGATATCACAGATACGCAGTATTTT.

The V gene is TRBV3-1, the J gene TRBJ2-7; TRBD2 is a possible D gene (5 bases). Germline loops: CDR1 LGHDT, CDR2 YNNKEL (reference sequence). The V end was cut by 0 bases, the J end by 0 bases, with 9 bases between. This CDR3 has 15 residues. In nucleotides, the CDR3 is TGTGCCAGCAGCCAAGATGACGGGAACTCCTACGAGCAGTACTTC. Residues: CASSQDDGNSYEQYF.

This clonotype showed up many times. The rearrangement uses TRBV6-1 and TRBJ2-2; 8 bases are shared with TRBD1. CDR1 and CDR2 (germline): MNHNS, SASEGT. The V segment lost 6 bases and the J segment 3 bases; nucleotides outside the gene matches: 3. There are 14 residues in the CDR3. The CDR3 here is CASSPTGDTGELFF. The CDR3 nucleotides read TGTGCCAGCAGCCCGACAGGGGACACCGGGGAGCTGTTTTTT.

The CDR3 spells CASSQAGWDTQYF. CDR3 nucleotides: TGTGCCAGCAGCCAGGCAGGGTGGGATACGCAGTATTTT. The chain couples TRBV11-2 to TRBJ2-3; the D gene is possibly TRBD1 (5 bases). The V and J ends lost 5 bases and 6 bases respectively, with 12 bases between them. The CDR3 covers 13 residues. Germline CDR1 reads SGHAT; CDR2 reads FQNNGV.

The chain has TRBV15 and TRBJ2-7; maybe TRBD2 (6 bases). The germline V and J ends were trimmed by 0 bases and 3 bases, with 12 bases remaining between them. The CDR3 runs 15 residues. The germline CDR1 and CDR2 sequences are LNHNV and YYDKDF (reference sequence). Here the CDR3 DNA reads TGTGCCACCAGCAGAGAGGCGGGAACTTACTACGAGCAGTACTTC. Amino acid sequence: CATSREAGTYYEQYF.

The chain employs TRBV12-3 or TRBV12-4 and TRBJ2-5; the match to TRBD1 covers 9 bases. Unmatched junction bases numbered 6, after V lost 0 bases and J lost 4 bases. The CDR3 has 16 residues. Here the CDR3 DNA reads TGTGCCAGCAGTTTAGCGCGACAGGGGGGGATAGAGACCCAGTACTTC. Protein product: CASSLARQGGIETQYF.

The CDR3 sequence is CASSPDMAYEQYF. The DNA for the CDR3 is TGCGCCAGCAGCCCAGACATGGCCTACGAGCAGTACTTC. The gene calls are TRBV5-1 and TRBJ2-7, with no clear D. This CDR3 contains 13 residues. Germline-derived CDR1 and CDR2 are SGHRS and YFSETQ. V lost 4 bases and J 2 bases, leaving 10 bases between the germline ends. The full variable domain, completed using reference TRBV5-1 and TRBJ2-7, is KAGVTQTPRYLIKTRGQQVTLSCSPISGHRSVSWYQQTPGQGLQFLFEYFSETQRNKGNFPGRFSGRQFSNSRSEMNVSTLELGDSALYLCASSPDMAYEQYFGPGTRLTVT.

Ten or more counts support this clonotype. The chain carries TRBV29-1 and TRBJ1-2; D remains unclear. This CDR3 is 10 amino acids long. V dropped 6 bases and J dropped 3 bases, with 5 bases sitting between them. Germline-derived CDR1 and CDR2 are SQVTM and ANQGSEA. For the CDR3, the DNA is TGCAGCGTGGCGGACTATGGCTACACCTTC. Amino acids: CSVADYGYTF.

Worth noting for this clonotype: One end of the junction varies from germline; a read error may be responsible. The chain has TRBV7-7 and TRBJ2-2, with D perhaps matching TRBD2 (5 bases). The CDR3 sequence is 16 residues long. Germline loops: CDR1 SSHAT, CDR2 FNYEAQ (reference sequence). As DNA, the CDR3 is TGTGCTAGCAGCTTATCTGAGGGCGGAGGCACCGGGGAGCTGTTTTTT. Its protein is CASSLSEGGGTGELFF.

The table lists this clonotype with a few counts. The genes are TRBV2 and TRBJ1-5; D is unclear. CDR1 is SNHLY and CDR2 is FYNNEI in the germline V gene. The CDR3 has 13 residues. Deletions cut 3 bases from V and 7 bases from J, with 10 bases between. The CDR3 region has the DNA TGTGCCAGCAGTGATAATCAGGCCCAGCCCCAGCATTTT. This sequence encodes CASSDNQAQPQHF.

This clonotype was seen more than once but under ten times. The V call is TRBV10-3, the J call TRBJ2-1; TRBD2 matches at 11 bases. After removal of 10 bases from V and 10 bases from J, the junction contained 9 bases not matched to a gene. CDR1 and CDR2 from the germline V gene are ENHRY and SYGVKD. The CDR3 extends over 13 amino acids. CDR3 loop: CATFGTSGREQFF. CDR3 nucleotide sequence: TGTGCCACCTTCGGGACTAGCGGAAGGGAGCAGTTCTTC.

The CDR3 DNA follows: TGTGCCAGCAGCAGACCAGGGGGCGATACATACAATGAGCAGTTCTTC. Translation gives CASSRPGGDTYNEQFF. This chain connects TRBV27 to TRBJ2-1; 8 nucleotides agree with TRBD1. Germline V gives CDR1 MNHEY, CDR2 SMNVEV (reference sequence). After removal of 6 bases from V and 4 bases from J, the junction contained 11 bases not matched to a gene. This CDR3 comprises 16 residues.

This clonotype was counted only a few times. The V and J genes are TRBV7-9 and TRBJ2-7; 7 nucleotides line up with TRBD1. The germline gives CDR1 SEHNR, CDR2 FQNEAQ (reference sequence). CDR3 length equals 13 residues. Trimming at V came to 5 bases and at J to 7 bases, leaving 8 bases not matched to a gene. CDR3 residues: CASSHGQVYEQYF. The CDR3 nucleotides are TGTGCCAGCAGCCATGGACAGGTTTATGAGCAGTACTTC.

This chain links TRBV29-1 with TRBJ2-4, with TRBD2 identical over 10 bases. The CDR3 loop spans 14 amino acids. After removal of 3 bases from V and 9 bases from J, the junction contained 8 bases not matched to a gene. Germline V gene data show CDR1 as SQVTM and CDR2 as ANQGSEA. CDR3 sequence (DNA): TGCAGCGTTGATAACGGGACTAGCGAGGGCATTCAGTACTTC. Translated: CSVDNGTSEGIQYF. Filled out from reference TRBV29-1 and TRBJ2-4, the complete variable domain reads SAVISQKPSRDICQRGTSLTIQCQVDSQVTMMFWYRQQPGQSLTLIATANQGSEATYESGFVIDKFPISRPNLTFSTLTVSNMSPEDSSIYLCSVDNGTSEGIQYFGAGTRLSVL.

J is TRBJ2-7 and V is TRBV5-8, with a tentative D call TRBD2 (6 bases). The CDR3 sequence is 14 residues long. CDR1 SGHTS and CDR2 YDEGEE come from the germline V gene. Trimming removed 4 bases from V and 2 bases from J, with 13 bases in between. CDR3 sequence (DNA): TGTGCCAGCAGCGTAATAACGGGAGCCTACGAGCAGTACTTC. This translates into CASSVITGAYEQYF.